These 25 T cell receptor beta chains were sequenced from one sample in a study of blood T cell repertoires in COVID-19. Only in-frame clones appear in the TCRdb table, and some are missing; sequencing was by immunoSEQ multiplex PCR. The sample lists about 300,000 clones, 80% to 90% seen once, with approximately 6.5% in the top ten. Specimen: peripheral blood. These receptors were collected from a woman aged 50 to 60 with COVID-19, enrolled during active disease.

This clone was observed a single time. This rearrangement joins TRBV4-2 to TRBJ2-1; D might be TRBD2 (6 bases). The CDR3 totals 13 residues. Trimming left V 5 bases short and J 13 bases short, with 18 bases between. Looked up from germline, CDR1 is LGHNA and CDR2 is YNFKEQ. The CDR3 bases are TGTGCCAGCAGCGGTTCAACGGGGGAAACTCAGTTCTTC. It translates to CASSGSTGETQFF.

This chain joins TRBV25-1 and TRBJ1-2, with TRBD1 matching 7 bases. Germline V gene sequence: CDR1 MGHDK, CDR2 SYGVNS. The ends lost 3 bases at V and 5 bases at J; junction bases unmatched: 12. The CDR3 runs to 16 residues. The CDR3: CASSDTAGTATYGYTF. The DNA of the CDR3 is TGTGCCAGCAGTGATACGGCCGGGACAGCGACTTATGGCTACACCTTC.

The chain carries TRBV9 and TRBJ2-3, with D tentatively TRBD1 (5 bases). The CDR3 is 17 residues long. Trimming pared 0 bases from V and 0 bases from J, leaving 14 bases between. Per the germline V gene, CDR1 is SGDLS and CDR2 is YYNGEE. The CDR3 DNA reads as TGTGCCAGCAGCGTAGGGGGCTCGCGTTCGAGCACAGATACGCAGTATTTT. Protein sequence: CASSVGGSRSSTDTQYF.

The chain links TRBV10-3 to TRBJ2-3, with 14 bases lining up with TRBD2. CDR3 length equals 17 residues. Germline CDR1 and CDR2: ENHRY and SYGVKD. The V segment lost 0 bases and the J segment 4 bases; nucleotides outside the gene matches: 3. The CDR3 protein is CAISESGTSGGSDTQYF. DNA for the CDR3: TGTGCCATCAGTGAGTCGGGGACTAGCGGGGGTTCAGATACGCAGTATTTT.

This rearrangement joins TRBV30 to TRBJ2-1; D is unclear. The ends were cut back, 2 bases at V and 5 bases at J, with 4 bases in the middle. The CDR3 is made up of 11 amino acids. Germline V gene lookup returns CDR1 GTSNPN and CDR2 SVGIG (reference sequence). The CDR3 DNA reads TGTGCCTGGAGTAGCGACAATGAGCAGTTCTTC. As protein: CAWSSDNEQFF. Based on the CDR3 plus reference TRBV30 and TRBJ2-1, the full variable domain is SQTIHQWPATLVQPVGSPLSLECTVEGTSNPNLYWYRQAAGRGLQLLFYSVGIGQISSEVPQNLSASRPQDRQFILSSKKLLLSDSGFYLCAWSSDNEQFFGPGTRLTVL.

The J gene is TRBJ2-3, the V gene TRBV4-3, with a possible D match to TRBD2 (6 bases). V lost 0 bases and J 1 base, leaving 11 bases between the germline ends. Germline lookup yields CDR1 LGHNA and CDR2 YSLEER. The CDR3 contains 16 residues. CDR3 loop: CASSQDTSRGTDTQYF. As DNA, the CDR3 is TGCGCCAGCAGCCAAGATACTAGCAGAGGCACAGATACGCAGTATTTT.

The chain has TRBV7-9 and TRBJ1-1, with 10 bases lining up with TRBD1. CDR3 length: 14 amino acids. With 5 bases clipped from V and 6 bases from J, the junction kept 6 bases outside the gene matches. Germline V gene data show CDR1 as SEHNR and CDR2 as FQNEAQ (reference sequence). For the CDR3, the DNA is TGTGCCAGCAGCCCAAGACAGGGGGCATCTGAAGCTTTCTTT. Protein sequence: CASSPRQGASEAFF.

This clone was picked up a small number of times. The chain has TRBV30 and TRBJ1-5; weak D call: TRBD1 (5 bases). The CDR3 consists of 16 residues. Germline CDR1 is GTSNPN and CDR2 is SVGIG (reference sequence). Trimming stripped 0 bases from V and 0 bases from J, with 12 bases between. CDR3 amino acids: CAWSVPAGYSNQPQHF. The CDR3 DNA follows: TGTGCCTGGAGTGTACCGGCAGGGTATAGCAATCAGCCCCAGCATTTT.

This chain joins TRBV7-3 and TRBJ2-7; 7 nucleotides match TRBD1. Germline assignment: CDR1 SGHTA and CDR2 FQGTGA. V was clipped by 5 bases and J by 5 bases; unmatched bases: 6. The CDR3 runs to 13 residues. The CDR3 loop reads CASSAKGADEQYF. The CDR3 bases are TGTGCCAGCAGCGCAAAGGGGGCGGACGAGCAGTACTTC.

The gene calls are TRBV29-1 and TRBJ2-1; TRBD2 might be the D (5 bases). Germline CDR1 is SQVTM and CDR2 is ANQGSEA. The CDR3 covers 18 residues. V was shortened by 0 bases and J by 0 bases, with 18 bases between the two germline ends. The CDR3 nucleotides are TGCAGCGTTGAAGATCCAACCAGAGGGTTTGGCTCCTACAATGAGCAGTTCTTC. Protein sequence: CSVEDPTRGFGSYNEQFF.

This CDR3 is CASSPRLAGVKYF. In DNA, the CDR3 is TGTGCCAGCAGCCCTCGACTAGCGGGAGTGAAGTACTTC. V is TRBV9 and J is TRBJ2-7; 12 bases map to TRBD2. Per the germline V gene, CDR1 is SGDLS and CDR2 is YYNGEE. The length of the CDR3 is 13 residues. Losses at the gene ends were 4 bases for V and 11 bases for J; bases not matched to a gene: 7.

The chain uses TRBV28 and TRBJ2-3; D might be TRBD1 (7 bases). This CDR3 contains 15 residues. Germline CDR1 MDHEN, CDR2 SYDVKM. V was shortened by 5 bases and J by 0 bases, with 12 bases between the two germline ends. The chain's CDR3 is CASSGGTASTDTQYF. CDR3 in DNA: TGTGCCAGCAGTGGGGGGACAGCTAGCACAGATACGCAGTATTTT. Full variable domain (missing parts from reference TRBV28 and TRBJ2-3): DVKVTQSSRYLVKRTGEKVFLECVQDMDHENMFWYRQDPGLGLRLIYFSYDVKMKEKGDIPEGYSVSREKKERFSLILESASTNQTSMYLCASSGGTASTDTQYFGPGTRLTVL.

The chain recombines TRBV29-1 with TRBJ2-5; D is unresolved. V was pared by 4 bases and J by 1 base, with 10 bases between. The CDR3 covers 13 residues. The V gene's germline CDR1 is SQVTM and CDR2 ANQGSEA. CDR3 in amino acids: CSVVRTLQETQYF. The CDR3 DNA follows: TGCAGCGTTGTGCGCACTCTCCAAGAGACCCAGTACTTC.

DNA for the CDR3: TGTGCCAGCAGTTTCTCTACTAGCGGGAGGAAAATTGCAGATACGCAGTATTTT. Translating gives CASSFSTSGRKIADTQYF. The chain combines TRBV27 with TRBJ2-3; 12 bases agree with TRBD2. This CDR3 spans 18 amino acids. Trimming removed 3 bases from V and 4 bases from J; junction bases left unmatched: 11. The V gene's germline CDR1 is MNHEY and CDR2 SMNVEV (reference sequence).

This chain connects TRBV4-1 to TRBJ2-2; D gene ambiguous. From germline, CDR1 is MGHRA and CDR2 YSYEKL. Trimming left V 0 bases short and J 4 bases short, with 24 bases between. The CDR3 runs to 20 residues. The chain's CDR3 is CASSQDFNVRNPISTGELFF. DNA of the CDR3: TGCGCCAGCAGCCAAGATTTTAATGTGCGGAATCCCATTAGCACCGGGGAGCTGTTTTTT.

Comments on this clone: An end of the junction differs from the germline gene, which may be a read error. The chain joins TRBV7-7 to TRBJ2-2; the match to TRBD1 covers 9 bases. CDR1 and CDR2 (germline): SSHAT, FNYEAQ (reference sequence). This CDR3 region has 17 residues. The CDR3 spells CASSLVGTGRAAGELFF. DNA for the CDR3: TGTGCTAGCAGCTTAGTCGGGACAGGGAGGGCCGCCGGGGAGCTGTTTTTT. The variable domain in full, completed from reference TRBV7-7 and TRBJ2-2, reads GAGVSQSPRYKVTKRGQDVTLRCDPISSHATLYWYQQALGQGPEFLTYFNYEAQPDKSGLPSDRFSAERPEGSISTLTIQRTEQRDSAMYRCASSLVGTGRAAGELFFGEGSRLTVL.

The chain recombines TRBV5-4 with TRBJ2-2; 10 bases map to TRBD2. The CDR3 consists of 16 residues. Germline V gene data show CDR1 as SGHNT and CDR2 as YYREEE (reference sequence). The ends lost 3 bases at V and 4 bases at J; junction bases unmatched: 6. In DNA, the CDR3 is TGTGCCAGCAGCTCCCGGACTAGCGGAACCACCGGGGAGCTGTTTTTT. This sequence encodes CASSSRTSGTTGELFF.

The table lists this clone with a few counts. The rearrangement links TRBV2 to TRBJ1-1, with D maybe TRBD1 (5 bases). Trimming took off 6 bases at V and 1 base at J, with 12 bases between the two ends. Looked up from germline, CDR1 is SNHLY and CDR2 is FYNNEI. There are 14 residues in the CDR3. The CDR3 DNA reads TGTGCCAGCAGCGCTCAGGGTGGGAACACTGAAGCTTTCTTT. This encodes CASSAQGGNTEAFF.

V gene TRBV6-5 combines with J gene TRBJ1-1, with D uncertain. The CDR3 is 12 amino acids. V was clipped by 7 bases and J by 10 bases, with 16 bases between them. The V gene's germline CDR1 is MNHEY and CDR2 SVGAGI. The CDR3, as DNA: TGTGCCAGCAAACAAGCGGGTTTTGGAGCTTTCTTT. This translates into CASKQAGFGAFF.

The chain joins TRBV12-3 or TRBV12-4 to TRBJ2-1; D remains ambiguous. This CDR3 is 10 amino acids long. Between the trimmed V and J ends, which lost 11 bases and 8 bases, there was a span of 10 bases. CDR3 DNA sequence: TGTGCCTCTCAACGCGATGAGCAGTTCTTC. It codes for CASQRDEQFF.

The V gene is TRBV6-5, the J gene TRBJ2-7, with 9 nucleotides matching TRBD2. The J segment lost 7 bases and the V segment lost 5 bases, leaving 6 bases of the junction unmatched. This CDR3 has 13 residues. The germline CDR1 and CDR2 sequences are MNHEY and SVGAGI. CDR3 residues: CASSLGLAREQYF. CDR3 nucleotides: TGTGCCAGCAGTCTTGGACTAGCGCGAGAGCAGTACTTC.

The V and J genes are TRBV7-2 and TRBJ2-1; possibly TRBD1 for D (5 bases). Looked up from germline, CDR1 is SGHTA and CDR2 is FQGNSA. The CDR3 runs 13 residues. Trimming stripped 6 bases from V and 10 bases from J, with 16 bases between. The CDR3 bases are TGTGCCAGCAGAATGGGGCTGCTCGGGGAGCAGTTCTTC. Translating gives CASRMGLLGEQFF.

The rearrangement joins TRBV27 to TRBJ2-7; 7 nucleotides agree with TRBD2. This CDR3 comprises 14 residues. The ends lost 8 bases at V and 1 base at J; junction bases unmatched: 8. CDR1 MNHEY and CDR2 SMNVEV come from the germline V gene (reference sequence). The CDR3, as DNA: TGTGCCAGCGTGTCTGAGCGGGGATCCTACGAGCAGTACTTC. The encoded protein is CASVSERGSYEQYF.

This chain connects TRBV27 to TRBJ2-1, with a tentative D call TRBD1 (6 bases). This CDR3 comprises 13 residues. CDR1 is MNHEY and CDR2 is SMNVEV in the germline V gene (reference sequence). V shed 3 bases and J shed 6 bases, with 9 bases lying between them. The chain's CDR3 is CASSFEGGNEQFF. CDR3 in DNA: TGTGCCAGCAGTTTCGAAGGGGGCAATGAGCAGTTCTTC.

The chain joins TRBV5-4 to TRBJ2-7, with 8 bases lining up with TRBD1. Germline V gene data show CDR1 as SGHNT and CDR2 as YYREEE (reference sequence). The CDR3 runs to 15 residues. The trim removed 4 bases at V and 7 bases at J, leaving 13 bases unmatched. The CDR3 sequence is CASSPGGRGPEEQYF. DNA for the CDR3: TGTGCCAGCAGCCCGGGCGGCAGGGGGCCGGAAGAGCAGTACTTC. Complete variable domain (other parts from reference TRBV5-4 and TRBJ2-7): ETGVTQSPTHLIKTRGQQVTLRCSSQSGHNTVSWYQQALGQGPQFIFQYYREEENGRGNFPPRFSGLQFPNYSSELNVNALELDDSALYLCASSPGGRGPEEQYFGPGTRLTVT.